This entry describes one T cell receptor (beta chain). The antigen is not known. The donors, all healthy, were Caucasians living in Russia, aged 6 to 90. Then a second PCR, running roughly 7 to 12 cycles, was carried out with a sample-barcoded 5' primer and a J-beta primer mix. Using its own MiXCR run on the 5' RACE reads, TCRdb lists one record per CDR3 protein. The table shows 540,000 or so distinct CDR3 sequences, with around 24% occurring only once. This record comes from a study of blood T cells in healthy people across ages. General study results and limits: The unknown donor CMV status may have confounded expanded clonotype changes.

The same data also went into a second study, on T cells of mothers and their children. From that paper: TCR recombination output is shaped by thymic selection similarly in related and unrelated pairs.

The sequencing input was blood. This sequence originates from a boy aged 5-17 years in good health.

The CDR3 region is CASQGPTQYF. In DNA, the CDR3 is TGTGCCTCACAGGGGCCGACCCAGTACTTC. V gene TRBV5-6 combines with J gene TRBJ2-5; 7 bases map to TRBD1. V shed 10 bases and J 7 bases; nucleotides not matched to a gene: 4. The V gene's germline CDR1 is SGHDT and CDR2 YYEEEE. The CDR3 sequence is 10 residues long.